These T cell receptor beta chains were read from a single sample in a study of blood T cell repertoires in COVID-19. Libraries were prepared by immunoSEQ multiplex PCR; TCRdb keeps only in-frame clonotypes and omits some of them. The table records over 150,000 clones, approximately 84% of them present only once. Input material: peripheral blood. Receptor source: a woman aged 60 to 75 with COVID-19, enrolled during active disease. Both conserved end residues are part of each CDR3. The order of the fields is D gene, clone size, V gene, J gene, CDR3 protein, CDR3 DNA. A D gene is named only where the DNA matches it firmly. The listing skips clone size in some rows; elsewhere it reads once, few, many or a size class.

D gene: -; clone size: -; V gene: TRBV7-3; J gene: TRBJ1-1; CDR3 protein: CASSLTPIAEAFF; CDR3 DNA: TGTGCCAGCAGCTTAACCCCAATTGCTGAAGCTTTCTTT
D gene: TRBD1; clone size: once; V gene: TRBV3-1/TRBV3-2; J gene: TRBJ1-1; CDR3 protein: CASSQDRGGTGFFF; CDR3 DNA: TGTGCCAGCAGCCAAGATCGGGGGGGGACAGGGTTTTTCTTT
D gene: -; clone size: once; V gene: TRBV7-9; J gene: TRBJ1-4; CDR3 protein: CASSPPGATNEKLFF; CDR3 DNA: TGTGCCAGCAGCCCCCCCGGGGCAACTAATGAAAAACTGTTTTTT
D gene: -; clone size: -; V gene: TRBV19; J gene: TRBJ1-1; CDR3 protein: CASSISGNTEAFF; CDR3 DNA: TGTGCCAGTAGTATATCAGGTAACACTGAAGCTTTCTTT
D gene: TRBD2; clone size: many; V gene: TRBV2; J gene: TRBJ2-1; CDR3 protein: CASSGIAGGQNEQFF; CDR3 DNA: TGTGCCAGCAGTGGGATAGCGGGAGGGCAAAATGAGCAGTTCTTC
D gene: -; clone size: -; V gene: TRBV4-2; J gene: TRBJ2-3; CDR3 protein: CASSQGDRVISPDTQYF; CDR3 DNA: TGTGCCAGCAGCCAAGGAGACCGGGTTATCTCCCCGGATACGCAGTATTTT
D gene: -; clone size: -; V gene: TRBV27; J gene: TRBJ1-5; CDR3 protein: CASSSGRGPSNQPQHF; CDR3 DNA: TGTGCCAGCAGTTCAGGGAGGGGCCCTAGCAATCAGCCCCAGCATTTT
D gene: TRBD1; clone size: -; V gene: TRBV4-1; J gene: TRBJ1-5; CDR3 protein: CASSQETGDLSQHF; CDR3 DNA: TGCGCCAGCAGCCAAGAAACAGGGGACCTGTCCCAGCATTTT
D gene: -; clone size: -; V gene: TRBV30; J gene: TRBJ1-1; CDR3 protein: CAWSVTGRNTEAFF; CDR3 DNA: TGTGCCTGGAGTGTAACAGGGAGGAACACTGAAGCTTTCTTT
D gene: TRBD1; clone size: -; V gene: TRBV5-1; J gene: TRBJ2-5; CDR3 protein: CASSGGTGGETQYF; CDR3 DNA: TGCGCCAGCAGCGGCGGGACAGGGGGAGAGACCCAGTACTTC
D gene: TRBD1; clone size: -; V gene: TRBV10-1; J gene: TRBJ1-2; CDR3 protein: CASSSTGGRFHIYGYTF; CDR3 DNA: TGCGCCAGCAGTTCAACAGGGGGCCGATTTCATATTTATGGCTACACCTTC
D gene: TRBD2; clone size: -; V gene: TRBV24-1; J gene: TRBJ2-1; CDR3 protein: CATTTSGSYNEQFF; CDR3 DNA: TGTGCCACCACCACTAGCGGTTCCTACAATGAGCAGTTCTTC
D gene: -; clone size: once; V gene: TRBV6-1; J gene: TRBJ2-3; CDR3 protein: CASSEVGRGTDTQYF; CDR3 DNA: TGTGCCAGCAGTGAGGTGGGCAGGGGAACAGATACGCAGTATTTT
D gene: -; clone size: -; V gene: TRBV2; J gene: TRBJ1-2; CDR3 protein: CASSVGRGYTF; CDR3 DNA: TGTGCCAGCAGTGTGGGGAGAGGCTACACCTTC
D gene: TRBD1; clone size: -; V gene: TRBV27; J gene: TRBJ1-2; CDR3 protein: CASSDAPGGFYGYTF; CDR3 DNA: TGTGCCAGCAGTGATGCCCCAGGGGGTTTCTATGGCTACACCTTC
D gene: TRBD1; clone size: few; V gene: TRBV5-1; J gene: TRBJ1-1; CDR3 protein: CASSLAAGTVVDF; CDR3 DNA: TGCGCCAGCAGCTTGGCGGCCGGGACAGTTGTAGACTTT
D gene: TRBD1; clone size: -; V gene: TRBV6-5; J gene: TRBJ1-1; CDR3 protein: CASSKGQGRAEAFF; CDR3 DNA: TGTGCCAGCAGCAAAGGACAGGGACGTGCTGAAGCTTTCTTT
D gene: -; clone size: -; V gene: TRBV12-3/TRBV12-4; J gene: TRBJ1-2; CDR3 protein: CASSLESVGYTF; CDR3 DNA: TGTGCCAGCAGTTTAGAGAGTGTAGGCTACACCTTC
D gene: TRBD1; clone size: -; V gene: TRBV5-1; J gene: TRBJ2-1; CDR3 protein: CASSLARQGREQFF; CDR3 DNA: TGCGCCAGCAGCTTGGCGAGACAGGGGAGGGAGCAGTTCTTC
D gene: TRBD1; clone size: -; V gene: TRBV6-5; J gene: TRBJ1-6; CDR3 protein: CASSYKPGQGPSPLHF; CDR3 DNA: TGTGCCAGCAGCTACAAACCGGGACAGGGACCTTCACCCCTCCACTTT
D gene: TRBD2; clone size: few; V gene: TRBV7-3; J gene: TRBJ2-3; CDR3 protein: CASSLAGGRTDTQYF; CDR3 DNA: TGTGCCAGCAGTTTGGCGGGAGGCCGCACAGATACGCAGTATTTT
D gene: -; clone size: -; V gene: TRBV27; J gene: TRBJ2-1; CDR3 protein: CASRTYNEQFF; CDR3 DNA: TGTGCCTCCAGGACCTACAATGAGCAGTTCTTC
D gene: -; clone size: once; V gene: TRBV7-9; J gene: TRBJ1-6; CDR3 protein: CASSPAGDSPLHF; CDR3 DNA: TGTGCCAGCAGCCCGGCGGGGGATTCACCCCTCCACTTT
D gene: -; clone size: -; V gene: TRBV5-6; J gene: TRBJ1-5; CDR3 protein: CASSLGSRVGSNQPQHF; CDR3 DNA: TGTGCCAGCAGCTTGGGCTCCAGGGTTGGGAGCAATCAGCCCCAGCATTTT
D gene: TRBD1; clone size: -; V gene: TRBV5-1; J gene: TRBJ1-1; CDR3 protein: CASSSRGGGSNTEAFF; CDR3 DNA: TGCGCCAGCAGCTCCCGAGGGGGCGGATCGAACACTGAAGCTTTCTTT
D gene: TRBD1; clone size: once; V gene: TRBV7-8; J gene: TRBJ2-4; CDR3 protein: CASSLRDRGIAKNIQYF; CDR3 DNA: TGTGCCAGCAGCCTCCGGGACAGGGGGATAGCCAAAAACATTCAGTACTTC
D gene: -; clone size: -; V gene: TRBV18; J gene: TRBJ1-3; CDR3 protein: CASSPWGSSGNTIYF; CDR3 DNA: TGTGCCAGCTCACCATGGGGCTCCTCTGGAAACACCATATATTTT
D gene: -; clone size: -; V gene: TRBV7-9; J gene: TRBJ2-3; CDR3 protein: CASSLILRDTQYF; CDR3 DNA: TGTGCCAGCAGCTTAATTCTACGTGATACGCAGTATTTT
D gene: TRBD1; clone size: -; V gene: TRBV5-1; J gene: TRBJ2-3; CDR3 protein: CASSLAGTATDTQYF; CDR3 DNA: TGCGCCAGCAGCTTGGCCGGGACAGCGACAGATACGCAGTATTTT
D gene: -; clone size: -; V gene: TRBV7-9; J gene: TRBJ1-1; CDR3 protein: CASSQKTREAFF; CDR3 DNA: TGTGCCAGCAGCCAAAAAACGCGAGAAGCTTTCTTT
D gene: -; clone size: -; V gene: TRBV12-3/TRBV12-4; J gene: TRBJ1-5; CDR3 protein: CASSPPGGRTQHF; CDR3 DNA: TGTGCCAGCAGCCCCCCTGGGGGCCGCACCCAGCATTTT
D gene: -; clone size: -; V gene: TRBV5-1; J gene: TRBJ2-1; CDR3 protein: CASSLGQVGYNEQFF; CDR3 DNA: TGCGCCAGCAGCTTGGGACAGGTTGGCTACAATGAGCAGTTCTTC
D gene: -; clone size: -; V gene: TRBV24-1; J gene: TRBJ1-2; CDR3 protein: CATSDSGIYGYTF; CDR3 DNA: TGTGCCACCAGTGATTCAGGGATCTATGGCTACACCTTC